The subject of this entry is one TCR beta chain. This clonotype has at least ten counts. The antigen it recognizes is unknown. No per-base quality is available; no much larger clone lies one base away. The data were taken from a study of read filtering for tumor transcriptome and immune sequencing (TCRdb year 2020). Regarding the study in general: The cohort was composed of 16 to 20 male and 14 to 15 female patients, with a mean age of roughly 70 years and an age range of roughly 40 to 85. By revised international staging, about 8 patients were R-ISS I, some 16 were R-ISS II and 6 or 7 were R-ISS III. After DNase treatment, whole-transcriptome libraries were prepared with the TruSeq RNA Access Library Prep Kit. TCR-region mapped reads per sample ranged from about 4 to 11 million with IR-seq versus only about 85 to 1,300 with RNA-seq. Using the same bone marrow samples, the study ran both targeted immune repertoire sequencing and bulk whole-transcriptome sequencing and then compared the TCR repertoires from each method. A main aim was a read-filtering strategy for immune repertoire data, specifically whether clonotypes supported by a single read should be removed.

Overall study outcomes, separate from this receptor: Compared with RNA-seq, IR-seq captured clonotypes at much greater depth and more reliably, and a smaller IR-seq throughput was enough to identify most of the shared clonotypes. Rather than purified T cells, the sorted CD138-negative fraction was a mixed bone marrow immune population. When single-read clonotypes were removed, the proportions of shared clonotypes in IR-seq and RNA-seq correlated more strongly. Single-read clonotypes made up around 85% of clonotypes but only roughly 3.5% of total reads in IR-seq, compared with around 71% of clonotypes and more than 40% of reads in RNA-seq.

Each patient had bone marrow sampled at the time of active disease. Ficoll-Hypaque density gradient centrifugation was used to isolate the bone marrow mononuclear cells. CD138-negative cells were obtained by negative selection after labeling with CD138 magnetic microbeads on a MACS separator, removing myeloma plasma cells. Purity of the isolated cells was checked by flow cytometry on an Attune NxT using CD138 antibodies. Total RNA was extracted using TRIzol reagent and was quantified on a NanoDrop spectrophotometer. Paired RNA-seq and IR-seq were performed on each patient's CD138-negative bone marrow sample. Trimming removed 7 bases from V and 7 bases from J; the gene matches leave 4 bases unexplained. The germline V gene (reference sequence) specifies MNHNY as CDR1 and SVGAGI as CDR2. From the cysteine up to the phenylalanine, the CDR3 has a length of 12 residues. Just CDR3 DNA is preserved here, 36 bases in frame from base 1.

Starting from 350 to 450 ng RNA, TCR libraries were constructed with the Immunoverse kit using molecular barcoded adaptors that cover the alpha/delta and beta/gamma chains. TCR library preparation was performed with the same RNA that was used for transcriptome sequencing. An Illumina HiSeq 4000 with 2 x 150 cycles was used to sequence the TCR libraries. Concerning the study's data processing: Using MiXCR, which included quality filtering and error correction, TCR reads were aligned to human V, D, J and C references and then assembled into CDR3 clonotypes. The tcR package in R was used for analysis of clonotype counts and gene usage diversity. Raw mapping reads were checked after the RNA-seq reads had been mapped by STAR aligner version 2.5.3a onto the human GRCh37 genome. To test how sequencing depth affects detected clonotypes, IR-seq fastq files were randomly downsampled with Seqtk 1.3. TCRdb handled the public reads itself, with Q25 trimming in fastp and clone calling in MiXCR, and kept productive beta chains. Rows matching on CDR3 protein sequence are summarized as one entry with the most common DNA and genes. These V and J calls are TCRdb output, not the study's own analysis. The sample data list approximately 40,000 distinct CDR3 sequences, and about 13% of these were observed just once. Together, the top ten hold 25% to 30% of the sample.

The TCR comes from a donor at least 40 years old with multiple myeloma. The chain is assembled from TRBV6-6 and TRBJ2-1, and 7 bases in between align with TRBD2. Sequenced input: a population of CD138-negative cells sorted from bone marrow. This sample's cell subset or site label indicates: bone marrow mononuclear cells depleted of CD138+ plasma/myeloma cells by negative magnetic selection. The sequence in DNA is TGTGCCAGCAAGCGGGGCGATAATGAGCAGTTCTTC. The translation is CASKRGDNEQFF.